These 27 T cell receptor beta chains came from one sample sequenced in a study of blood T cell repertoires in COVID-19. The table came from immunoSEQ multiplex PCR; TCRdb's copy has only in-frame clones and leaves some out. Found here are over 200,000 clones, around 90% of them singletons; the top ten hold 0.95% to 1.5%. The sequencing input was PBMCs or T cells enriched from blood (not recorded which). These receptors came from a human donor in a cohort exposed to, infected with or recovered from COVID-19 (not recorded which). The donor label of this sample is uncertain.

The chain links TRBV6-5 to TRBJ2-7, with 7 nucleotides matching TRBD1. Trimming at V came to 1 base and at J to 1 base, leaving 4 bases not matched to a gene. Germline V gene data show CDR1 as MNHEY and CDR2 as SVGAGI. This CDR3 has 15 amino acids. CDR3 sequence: CASSYYGTDSYEQYF. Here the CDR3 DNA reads TGTGCCAGCAGTTACTACGGGACAGATTCCTACGAGCAGTACTTC.

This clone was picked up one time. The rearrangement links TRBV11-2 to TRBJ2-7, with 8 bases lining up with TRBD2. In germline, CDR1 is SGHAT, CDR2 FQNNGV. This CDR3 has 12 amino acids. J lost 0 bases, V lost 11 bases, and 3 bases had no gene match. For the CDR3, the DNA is TGTGCCTCCGGGGGGGACTCCTACGAGCAGTACTTC. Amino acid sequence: CASGGDSYEQYF.

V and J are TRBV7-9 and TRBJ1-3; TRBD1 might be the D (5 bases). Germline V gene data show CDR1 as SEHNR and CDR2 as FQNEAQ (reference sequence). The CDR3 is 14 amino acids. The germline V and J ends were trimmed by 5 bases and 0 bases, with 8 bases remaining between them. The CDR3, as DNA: TGTGCCAGCAGCGAAGACAGCTCTGGAAACACCATATATTTT. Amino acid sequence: CASSEDSSGNTIYF.

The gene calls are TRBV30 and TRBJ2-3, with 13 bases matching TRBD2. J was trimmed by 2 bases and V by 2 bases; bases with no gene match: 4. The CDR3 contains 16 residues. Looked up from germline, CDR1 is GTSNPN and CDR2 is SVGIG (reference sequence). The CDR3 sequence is CAWSPGLAGVTDTQYF. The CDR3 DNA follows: TGTGCCTGGAGTCCCGGACTAGCGGGGGTCACAGATACGCAGTATTTT.

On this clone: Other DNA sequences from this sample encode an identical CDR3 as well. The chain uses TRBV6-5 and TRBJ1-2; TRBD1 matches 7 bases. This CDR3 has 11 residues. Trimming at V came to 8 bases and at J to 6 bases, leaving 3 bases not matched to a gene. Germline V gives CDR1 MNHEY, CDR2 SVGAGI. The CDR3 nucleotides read TGTGCCAGCGGGACAGTCGATGGCTACACCTTC. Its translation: CASGTVDGYTF.

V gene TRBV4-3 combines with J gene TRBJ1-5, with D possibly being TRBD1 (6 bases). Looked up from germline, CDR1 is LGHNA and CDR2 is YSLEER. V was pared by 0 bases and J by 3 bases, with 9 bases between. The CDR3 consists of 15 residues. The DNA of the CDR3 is TGCGCCAGCAGCCAAGATGGGGGGGCCAATCAGCCCCAGCATTTT. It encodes CASSQDGGANQPQHF.

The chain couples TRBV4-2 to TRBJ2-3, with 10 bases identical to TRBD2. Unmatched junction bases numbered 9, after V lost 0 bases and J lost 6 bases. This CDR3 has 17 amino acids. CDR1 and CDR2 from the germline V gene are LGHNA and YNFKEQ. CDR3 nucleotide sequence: TGTGCCAGCAGCCAAGACCCGAGCGGGGGGGTGGTGGATACGCAGTATTTT. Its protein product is CASSQDPSGGVVDTQYF.

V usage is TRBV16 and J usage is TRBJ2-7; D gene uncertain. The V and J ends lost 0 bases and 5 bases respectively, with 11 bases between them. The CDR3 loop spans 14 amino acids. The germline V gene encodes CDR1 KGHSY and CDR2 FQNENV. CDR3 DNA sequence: TGTGCCAGCAGCCAATCCTACGGTTTAGACGAGCAGTACTTC. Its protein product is CASSQSYGLDEQYF.

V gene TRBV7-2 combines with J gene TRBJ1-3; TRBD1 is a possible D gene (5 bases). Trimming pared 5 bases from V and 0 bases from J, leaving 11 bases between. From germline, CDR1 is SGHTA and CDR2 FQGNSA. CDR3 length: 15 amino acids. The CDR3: CASSPDTSSGNTIYF. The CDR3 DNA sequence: TGTGCCAGCAGCCCGGACACAAGCTCTGGAAACACCATATATTTT.

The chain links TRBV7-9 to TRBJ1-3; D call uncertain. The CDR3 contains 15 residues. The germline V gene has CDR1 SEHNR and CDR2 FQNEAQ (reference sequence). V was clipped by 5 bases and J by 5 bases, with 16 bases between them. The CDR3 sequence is CASSPFLEERNTIYF. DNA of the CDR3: TGTGCCAGCAGCCCCTTCCTCGAGGAAAGAAACACCATATATTTT. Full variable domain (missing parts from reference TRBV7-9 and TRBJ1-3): DTGVSQNPRHKITKRGQNVTFRCDPISEHNRLYWYRQTLGQGPEFLTYFQNEAQLEKSRLLSDRFSAERPKGSFSTLEIQRTEQGDSAMYLCASSPFLEERNTIYFGEGSWLTVV.

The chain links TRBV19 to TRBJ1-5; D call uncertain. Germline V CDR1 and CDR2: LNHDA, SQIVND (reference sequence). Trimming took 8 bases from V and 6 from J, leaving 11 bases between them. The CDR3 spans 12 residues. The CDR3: CASSEGFQPQHF. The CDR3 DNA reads TGTGCCAGTTCAGAGGGATTTCAGCCCCAGCATTTT.

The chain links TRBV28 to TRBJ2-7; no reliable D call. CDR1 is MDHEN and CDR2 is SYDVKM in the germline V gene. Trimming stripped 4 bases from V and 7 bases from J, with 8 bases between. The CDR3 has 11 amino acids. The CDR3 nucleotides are TGTGCCAGCAGTTCCCGGTGGGAGCAGTACTTC. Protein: CASSSRWEQYF. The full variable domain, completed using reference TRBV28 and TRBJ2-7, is DVKVTQSSRYLVKRTGEKVFLECVQDMDHENMFWYRQDPGLGLRLIYFSYDVKMKEKGDIPEGYSVSREKKERFSLILESASTNQTSMYLCASSSRWEQYFGPGTRLTVT.

The CDR3 protein is CASSLGGTGMNTEAFF. In DNA form, the CDR3 reads TGTGCCAGCAGCTTAGGGGGGACAGGTATGAACACTGAAGCTTTCTTT. The rearrangement links TRBV7-9 to TRBJ1-1; TRBD1 agrees at 8 bases. The germline CDR1 and CDR2 sequences are SEHNR and FQNEAQ (reference sequence). V lost 1 base, J lost 0 bases, and 4 bases stayed unmatched. The CDR3 is 16 amino acids.

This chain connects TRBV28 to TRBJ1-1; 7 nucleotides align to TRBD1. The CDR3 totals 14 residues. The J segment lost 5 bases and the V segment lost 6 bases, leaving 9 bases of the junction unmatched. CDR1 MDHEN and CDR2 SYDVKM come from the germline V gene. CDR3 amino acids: CASSSGTAGTEAFF. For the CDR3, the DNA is TGTGCCAGCAGCTCCGGGACAGCTGGGACTGAAGCTTTCTTT. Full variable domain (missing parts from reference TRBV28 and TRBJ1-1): DVKVTQSSRYLVKRTGEKVFLECVQDMDHENMFWYRQDPGLGLRLIYFSYDVKMKEKGDIPEGYSVSREKKERFSLILESASTNQTSMYLCASSSGTAGTEAFFGQGTRLTVV.

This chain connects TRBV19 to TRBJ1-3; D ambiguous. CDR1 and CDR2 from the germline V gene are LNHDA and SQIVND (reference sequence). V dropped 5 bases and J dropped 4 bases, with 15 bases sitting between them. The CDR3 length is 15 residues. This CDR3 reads CASSPPRWKGNTIYF. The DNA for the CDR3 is TGTGCCAGTAGTCCCCCGAGGTGGAAAGGAAACACCATATATTTT.

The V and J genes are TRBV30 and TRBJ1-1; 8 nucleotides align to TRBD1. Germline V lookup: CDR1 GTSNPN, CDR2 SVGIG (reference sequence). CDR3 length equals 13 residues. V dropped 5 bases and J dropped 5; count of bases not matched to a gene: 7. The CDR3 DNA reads TGTGCCTGGGGAGACAGGGGCGAGACTGAAGCTTTCTTT. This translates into CAWGDRGETEAFF.

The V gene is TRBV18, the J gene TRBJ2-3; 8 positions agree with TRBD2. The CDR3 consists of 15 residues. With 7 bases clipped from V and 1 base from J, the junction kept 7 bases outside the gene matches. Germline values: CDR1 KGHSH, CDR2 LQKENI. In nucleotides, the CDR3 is TGTGCCAGCTTAACGAGCGGGGGAGGCACAGATACGCAGTATTTT. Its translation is CASLTSGGGTDTQYF.

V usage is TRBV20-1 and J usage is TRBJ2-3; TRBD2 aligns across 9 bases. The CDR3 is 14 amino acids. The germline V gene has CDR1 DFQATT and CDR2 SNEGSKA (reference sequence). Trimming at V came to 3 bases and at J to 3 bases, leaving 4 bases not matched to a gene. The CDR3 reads CSASVAGDTDTQYF. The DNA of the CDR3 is TGCAGTGCTAGTGTAGCGGGGGATACAGATACGCAGTATTTT.

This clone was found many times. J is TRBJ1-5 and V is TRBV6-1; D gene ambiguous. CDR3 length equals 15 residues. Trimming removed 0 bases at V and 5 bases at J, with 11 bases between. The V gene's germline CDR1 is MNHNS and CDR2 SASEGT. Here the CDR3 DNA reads TGTGCCAGCAGTGAAGCGGAGGACGGTCATCAGCCCCAGCATTTT. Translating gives CASSEAEDGHQPQHF.

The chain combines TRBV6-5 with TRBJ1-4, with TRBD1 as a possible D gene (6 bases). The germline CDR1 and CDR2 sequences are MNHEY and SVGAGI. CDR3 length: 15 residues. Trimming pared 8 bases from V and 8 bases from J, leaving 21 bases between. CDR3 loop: CASGLKRGHGEKLFF. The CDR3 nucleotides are TGTGCCAGCGGACTTAAAAGGGGACATGGGGAAAAACTGTTTTTT.

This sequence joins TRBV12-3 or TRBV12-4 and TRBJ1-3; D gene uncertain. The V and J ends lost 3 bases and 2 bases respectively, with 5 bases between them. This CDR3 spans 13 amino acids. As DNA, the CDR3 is TGTGCCAGCAGTTTGGAGACTGGAAACACCATATATTTT. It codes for CASSLETGNTIYF.

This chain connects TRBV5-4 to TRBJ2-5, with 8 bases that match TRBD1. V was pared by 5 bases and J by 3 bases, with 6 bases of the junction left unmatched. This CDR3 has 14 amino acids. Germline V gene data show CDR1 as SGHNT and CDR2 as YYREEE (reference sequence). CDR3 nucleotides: TGTGCCAGCAGGCCAGGGGGCCCCAAAGAGACCCAGTACTTC. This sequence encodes CASRPGGPKETQYF.

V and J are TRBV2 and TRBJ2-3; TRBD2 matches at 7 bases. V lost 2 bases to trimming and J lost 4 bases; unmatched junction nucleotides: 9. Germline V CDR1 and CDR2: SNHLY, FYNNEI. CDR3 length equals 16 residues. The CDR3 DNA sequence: TGTGCCAGCAGTGAAAGGGTAGCCCGGGGGGCAGATACGCAGTATTTT. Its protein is CASSERVARGADTQYF. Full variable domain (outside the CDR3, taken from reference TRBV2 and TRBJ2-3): EPEVTQTPSHQVTQMGQEVILRCVPISNHLYFYWYRQILGQKVEFLVSFYNNEISEKSEIFDDQFSVERPDGSNFTLKIRSTKLEDSAMYFCASSERVARGADTQYFGPGTRLTVL.

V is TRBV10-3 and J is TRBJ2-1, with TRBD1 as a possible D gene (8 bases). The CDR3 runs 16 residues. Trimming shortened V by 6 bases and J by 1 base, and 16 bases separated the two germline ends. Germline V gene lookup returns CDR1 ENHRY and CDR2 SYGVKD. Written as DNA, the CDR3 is TGTGCCATCAGCCAGGGGGCGGGGGCATCCTACAATGAGCAGTTCTTC. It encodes CAISQGAGASYNEQFF.

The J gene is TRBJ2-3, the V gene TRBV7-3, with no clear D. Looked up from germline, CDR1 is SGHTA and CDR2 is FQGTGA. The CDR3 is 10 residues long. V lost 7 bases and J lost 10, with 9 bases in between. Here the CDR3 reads CASIVSPQYF. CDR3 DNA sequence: TGTGCCAGCATTGTCTCCCCGCAGTATTTT.

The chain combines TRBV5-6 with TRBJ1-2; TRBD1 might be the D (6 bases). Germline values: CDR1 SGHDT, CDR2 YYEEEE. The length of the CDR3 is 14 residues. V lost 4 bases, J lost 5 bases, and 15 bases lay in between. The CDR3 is CASSPMGARYGYTF. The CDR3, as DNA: TGTGCCAGCAGCCCAATGGGGGCGCGTTATGGCTACACCTTC.

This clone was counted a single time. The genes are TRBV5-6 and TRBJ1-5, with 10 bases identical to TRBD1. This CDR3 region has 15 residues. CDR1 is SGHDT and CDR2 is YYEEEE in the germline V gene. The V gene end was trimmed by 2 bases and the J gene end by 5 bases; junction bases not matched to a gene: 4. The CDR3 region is CASSLSGTGDQPQHF. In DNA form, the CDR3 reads TGTGCCAGCAGCTTAAGCGGGACAGGGGATCAGCCCCAGCATTTT.